The 16 T cell receptor beta chains below all came from one sample that was sequenced in a study of regulatory T cells in long-lasting Graves disease. Time point noted: persistent/refractory GD, antithyroid drugs over 5 years with positive TRAb. From RNA extracted from PBMCs, the TCR library was made. HTBI primers from iRepertoire and Arm-PCR of CDR3 regions yielded the TCR beta libraries. TCRdb processed the multiplex PCR reads anew with MiXCR; each CDR3 protein has one entry. The sample shows 500,000 to 700,000 distinct CDR3 sequences, approximately 29% of them seen only once. The sequences come from peripheral blood mononuclear cells (PBMCs), collected when the disease was refractory, from a patient treated with antithyroid drugs. The receptors were gathered from a female donor with Graves disease.

The V gene is TRBV4-2, the J gene TRBJ1-1, with 8 bases identical to TRBD1. V gave up 2 bases and J gave up 3 bases; unmatched junction bases: 2. CDR1 is LGHNA and CDR2 is YNFKEQ in the germline V gene. This CDR3 region has 14 residues. The CDR3 protein is CASSQPTGDTEAFF. CDR3 nucleotide sequence: TGTGCCAGCAGCCAACCGACAGGGGACACTGAAGCTTTCTTT.

V usage is TRBV10-3 and J usage is TRBJ2-3; 8 bases are a match to TRBD1. V lost 1 base and J lost 5; bases outside the gene matches: 8. The CDR3 has 16 residues. Germline loops: CDR1 ENHRY, CDR2 SYGVKD. The CDR3 here is CAISELQGVIIDTQYF. Written as DNA, the CDR3 is TGTGCCATCAGTGAGTTACAGGGGGTCATCATAGATACGCAGTATTTT.

This clonotype has a handful of counts. Here the CDR3 DNA reads TGTGCCAGCAGCATCTCCGGGACAACGAACACCGGGGAGCTGTTTTTT. Its translation is CASSISGTTNTGELFF. This chain joins TRBV7-9 and TRBJ2-2, with D possibly TRBD1 on 6 matching bases. Trimming took 5 bases from V and 0 from J, leaving 13 bases between them. The germline V gene encodes CDR1 SEHNR and CDR2 FQNEAQ (reference sequence). The CDR3 is 16 residues long.

Turning to this clonotype: Since a much larger clone is just one base distant, this may be a read error. The rearrangement joins TRBV14 to TRBJ2-2; TRBD2 matches 12 bases. The germline V gene encodes CDR1 SGHDN and CDR2 FVKESK. With V trimmed by 1 base and J by 6 bases, 0 bases remained unmatched. The CDR3 length is 15 residues. CDR3 in amino acids: CASSQGLAGAGELFF. The CDR3 DNA is TGTGCCAGCAGCCAAGGACTAGCGGGAGCCGGGGAGCTGTTTTTT.

This clonotype was observed a few times. V and J are TRBV6-1 and TRBJ2-7, with D perhaps TRBD1 (5 bases). Germline CDR1 and CDR2: MNHNS and SASEGT. This CDR3 comprises 15 residues. Trimming removed 8 bases from V and 4 bases from J, with 21 bases in between. CDR3 coding DNA: TGTGCCAGCGGGGCCCTCACGCAGGGTGTATACGAGCAGTACTTC. This codes for CASGALTQGVYEQYF.

This chain links TRBV12-5 with TRBJ2-3; 12 bases are shared with TRBD2. There are 14 residues in the CDR3. From germline, CDR1 is LGHNT and CDR2 FRNRAP. V lost 0 bases to trimming and J lost 8 bases; unmatched junction nucleotides: 0. CDR3 in DNA: TGTGCTAGTGGTTTGGTACTAGCGGGAGGTACGCAGTATTTT. It yields the protein CASGLVLAGGTQYF.

Note on this clonotype: A read error may explain this, as a much larger clone is one base away. This sequence joins TRBV28 and TRBJ1-2; D may be TRBD1 (5 bases). From germline, CDR1 is MDHEN and CDR2 SYDVKM. With 6 bases removed from V and 0 bases from J, the gap between germline ends came to 14 bases. The CDR3 runs 15 residues. The CDR3 spells CASSPRDLPNYGYTF. The CDR3 DNA sequence: TGTGCCAGCAGCCCCCGGGACCTCCCTAACTATGGCTACACCTTC.

The CDR3 nucleotides read TGTGCCAGTAGTAAGGGTGAGCAGTTCTTC. Protein sequence: CASSKGEQFF. This rearrangement joins TRBV19 to TRBJ2-1; the D is unclear. V lost 4 bases to trimming and J lost 9 bases, with 4 bases between them. This CDR3 comprises 10 residues. Looked up from germline, CDR1 is LNHDA and CDR2 is SQIVND (reference sequence).

This clonotype has ten or more counts. The chain couples TRBV28 to TRBJ1-4; no clear D gene. V lost 5 bases to trimming and J lost 5 bases, with 9 bases between them. The CDR3 spans 13 residues. CDR1 MDHEN and CDR2 SYDVKM come from the germline V gene. The CDR3 sequence is CASSIPSNEKLFF. CDR3 DNA sequence: TGTGCCAGCAGTATCCCCTCCAATGAAAAACTGTTTTTT.

This clonotype has a handful of counts. This sequence joins TRBV6-1 and TRBJ1-4; 9 bases are shared with TRBD1. Germline CDR1 reads MNHNS; CDR2 reads SASEGT. This CDR3 has 15 residues. The V segment lost 7 bases and the J segment 5 bases; nucleotides outside the gene matches: 8. The CDR3 protein is CASTEDRGRNEKLFF. CDR3 in DNA: TGTGCCAGCACCGAGGACAGGGGTAGAAATGAAAAACTGTTTTTT.

This clonotype was picked up a small number of times. The rearrangement joins TRBV7-9 to TRBJ2-5; D not resolved. With 1 base removed from V and 4 bases from J, the gap between germline ends came to 7 bases. Germline V gene sequence: CDR1 SEHNR, CDR2 FQNEAQ (reference sequence). CDR3 length: 13 amino acids. CDR3 region: CASSLVVRETQYF. The CDR3, as DNA: TGTGCCAGCAGCTTAGTGGTGAGAGAGACCCAGTACTTC.

The rearrangement uses TRBV7-8 and TRBJ1-1, with a weak D call TRBD1 (5 bases). Germline lookup yields CDR1 SGHVS and CDR2 FQNEAQ. This CDR3 is built from 15 residues. V was shortened by 5 bases and J by 4 bases, with 17 bases between the two germline ends. CDR3 residues: CASSETRGRGTEAFF. The CDR3 coding sequence is TGTGCCAGCAGCGAGACGAGGGGACGGGGCACTGAAGCTTTCTTT.

The chain carries TRBV20-1 and TRBJ1-4, with TRBD1 identical over 8 bases. Trimming removed 3 bases from V and 7 bases from J; junction bases left unmatched: 7. The CDR3 runs to 14 residues. CDR1 and CDR2 (germline): DFQATT, SNEGSKA (reference sequence). CDR3 DNA: TGCAGTGCTAGGACTTCGGACAGGGCTGAAAAACTGTTTTTT. Its protein product is CSARTSDRAEKLFF.

The sample holds a few counts of this clonotype. The J gene is TRBJ1-5, the V gene TRBV25-1; 8 positions agree with TRBD1. Unmatched junction bases numbered 4, after V lost 3 bases and J lost 6 bases. There are 14 residues in the CDR3. Germline V gene data show CDR1 as MGHDK and CDR2 as SYGVNS. CDR3 loop: CASSERQGTQPQHF. CDR3 DNA sequence: TGTGCCAGCAGTGAGAGACAGGGGACTCAGCCCCAGCATTTT. Full variable domain (outside the CDR3, taken from reference TRBV25-1 and TRBJ1-5): EADIYQTPRYLVIGTGKKITLECSQTMGHDKMYWYQQDPGMELHLIHYSYGVNSTEKGDLSSESTVSRIRTEHFPLTLESARPSHTSQYLCASSERQGTQPQHFGDGTRLSIL.

The chain couples TRBV27 to TRBJ2-7, with 7 nucleotides matching TRBD1. This CDR3 spans 13 amino acids. Per germline, CDR1 MNHEY and CDR2 SMNVEV (reference sequence). V was clipped by 8 bases and J by 3 bases; unmatched bases: 7. In DNA, the CDR3 is TGTGCCAGCGGAAGTCAGGGGGTCTACGAGCAGTACTTC. Residues: CASGSQGVYEQYF.

The J gene is TRBJ1-3, the V gene TRBV19, with D unclear. Per germline, CDR1 LNHDA and CDR2 SQIVND (reference sequence). This CDR3 has 16 residues. Trimming took off 3 bases at V and 0 bases at J, with 12 bases between the two ends. The DNA of the CDR3 is TGTGCCAGTAGTATTAACGGGCCCTCCTCTGGAAACACCATATATTTT. Translation: CASSINGPSSGNTIYF. The full variable domain, with the rest looked up from reference TRBV19 and TRBJ1-3, is DGGITQSPKYLFRKEGQNVTLSCEQNLNHDAMYWYRQDPGQGLRLIYYSQIVNDFQKGDIAEGYSVSREKKESFPLTVTSAQKNPTAFYLCASSINGPSSGNTIYFGEGSWLTVV.